The T cell receptor beta chain under discussion was sequenced for a study of T cells in localized non-small cell lung cancer. Sequencing was performed with immunoSEQ multiplex PCR; in TCRdb, only in-frame clones are kept and a portion is missing. The sample has tens of thousands of clones, roughly nine tenths seen once. Overall study findings and caveats: Measurement of T cell clonality placed uninvolved adjacent lung highest, above the level in tumor. A median of roughly 50 of the top 100 tumor clones appeared in adjacent lung, which was paired and uninvolved. Investigators sequenced only a single tumor region, leaving heterogeneity possible. The study linked higher blood T cell density to longer overall survival.

Turning to this clone: The antigen remains undetermined.

CDR1 and CDR2 (germline): SGHDT, YYEEEE. The CDR3 runs to 17 residues. V lost 6 bases, J lost 4 bases, and 23 bases lay in between. This receptor was taken from an older male donor with stage I squamous cell lung carcinoma. Sequencing used peripheral blood, obtained before any cancer treatment. The V gene is TRBV5-6, the J gene TRBJ2-1; D unresolved. The CDR3 sequence: CASTRLSGSVGYNEQFF. The DNA of the CDR3 is TGTGCCAGCACTCGTCTGAGTGGAAGTGTGGGGTACAATGAGCAGTTCTTC. Full variable domain (missing parts from reference TRBV5-6 and TRBJ2-1): DAGVTQSPTHLIKTRGQQVTLRCSPKSGHDTVSWYQQALGQGPQFIFQYYEEEERQRGNFPDRFSGHQFPNYSSELNVNALLLGDSALYLCASTRLSGSVGYNEQFFGPGTRLTVL.